This paragraph covers one T cell receptor (beta chain) sequence. The study recruited people aged 18 to 89 years across 24 US areas. Cohorts were determined from participant-reported clinical history. The sample is drawn from a study of blood T cell repertoires in COVID-19. Germline V gene sequence: CDR1 GTSNPN, CDR2 SVGIG (reference sequence). The CDR3 contains 14 residues. V trimming: 0 bases; J trimming: 4 bases; junction bases outside the gene matches: 3. Per the original methods: Scientists estimated how many nucleated cells there were by amplifying reference gene primers. Measured with immunoSEQ multiplex PCR; TCRdb has only the in-frame clones, and not every one. From that table come the V and J calls and clone size; the DNA was used to work out D and trimming. The table lists about 440,000 clones, about 90% of them singletons.

The receptor comes from a man aged 18 to 29 who had recovered from COVID-19. Material: PBMCs or T cells enriched from blood (not recorded which). The chain joins TRBV30 to TRBJ2-7; 10 bases fit TRBD2. This CDR3 reads CAWSVSSGSYEQYF. The CDR3 DNA follows: TGTGCCTGGAGTGTTTCTAGCGGGAGTTACGAGCAGTACTTC.